Listed below are T cell receptor beta chains from one sample, sequenced in a study of cytomegalovirus exposure and HLA in healthy donors. Libraries were prepared by immunoSEQ multiplex PCR; TCRdb keeps only in-frame clonotypes and omits some of them. The sample lists some 98,000 clones, more than 75% occurring once. The sample consisted of PBMCs. Receptor source: a human donor in good health. CDR3s include the opening cysteine and the closing phenylalanine or tryptophan. Fields, in order: D gene, clone size, V gene, J gene, CDR3 protein, CDR3 DNA. A D gene is named only where the DNA matches it firmly. Rows may omit the clone size; those that give it use once, few, many or a size class.

d_gene: -; abundance: once; v_gene: TRBV15; j_gene: TRBJ1-1; CDR3aa: CATSRRLQVEAFF; CDR3nt: TGTGCCACCAGCAGGAGATTACAGGTCGAAGCTTTCTTT
d_gene: TRBD1; abundance: -; v_gene: TRBV4-1; j_gene: TRBJ2-6; CDR3aa: CASSPAGTAGANVLTF; CDR3nt: TGCGCCAGCAGCCCAGCCGGGACAGCTGGGGCCAACGTCCTGACTTTC
d_gene: TRBD2; abundance: -; v_gene: TRBV4-2; j_gene: TRBJ2-2; CDR3aa: CASSLHGTSGANTGELFF; CDR3nt: TGTGCCAGCAGCCTCCATGGAACTAGCGGCGCGAACACCGGGGAGCTGTTTTTT
d_gene: TRBD2; abundance: -; v_gene: TRBV2; j_gene: TRBJ2-3; CDR3aa: CASSEALAGGSTDTQYF; CDR3nt: TGTGCCAGCAGTGAAGCGCTAGCGGGAGGTAGCACAGATACGCAGTATTTT
d_gene: -; abundance: -; v_gene: TRBV20-1; j_gene: TRBJ2-1; CDR3aa: CSARGPREQFF; CDR3nt: TGCAGTGCTAGGGGGCCCAGGGAGCAGTTCTTC
d_gene: -; abundance: -; v_gene: TRBV4-2; j_gene: TRBJ2-6; CDR3aa: CASSQVSGANVLTF; CDR3nt: TGTGCCAGCAGCCAAGTTTCGGGGGCCAACGTCCTGACTTTC
d_gene: -; abundance: -; v_gene: TRBV4-3; j_gene: TRBJ2-7; CDR3aa: CASSQGPSYEQYF; CDR3nt: TGCGCCAGCAGCCAGGGGCCCTCCTACGAGCAGTACTTC
d_gene: TRBD2; abundance: -; v_gene: TRBV4-3; j_gene: TRBJ2-7; CDR3aa: CASSQGTSRIYEQYF; CDR3nt: TGCGCCAGCAGCCAGGGGACTAGCCGAATCTACGAGCAGTACTTC
d_gene: TRBD1; abundance: -; v_gene: TRBV10-3; j_gene: TRBJ1-2; CDR3aa: CAISDRQGAYGYTF; CDR3nt: TGTGCCATCAGCGATCGACAGGGTGCTTATGGCTACACCTTC
d_gene: TRBD2; abundance: -; v_gene: TRBV4-2; j_gene: TRBJ2-1; CDR3aa: CASSRTSPPSDEQFF; CDR3nt: TGTGCCAGCAGCCGGACTAGTCCACCCTCTGATGAGCAGTTCTTC
d_gene: TRBD2; abundance: -; v_gene: TRBV4-1; j_gene: TRBJ2-7; CDR3aa: CASSQASRGGVEQYF; CDR3nt: TGCGCCAGCAGCCAAGCTTCGCGGGGGGGTGTCGAGCAGTACTTC
d_gene: TRBD2; abundance: -; v_gene: TRBV15; j_gene: TRBJ2-7; CDR3aa: CATQGGQSYEQYF; CDR3nt: TGTGCCACCCAGGGAGGGCAGTCCTACGAGCAGTACTTC
d_gene: TRBD1; abundance: -; v_gene: TRBV6-1; j_gene: TRBJ2-1; CDR3aa: CASRTTGTGHNEQFF; CDR3nt: TGTGCCAGCAGAACAACTGGGACAGGGCACAATGAGCAGTTCTTC
d_gene: -; abundance: -; v_gene: TRBV28; j_gene: TRBJ1-1; CDR3aa: CASSGRVREAFF; CDR3nt: TGTGCCAGCAGTGGGAGGGTTAGAGAAGCTTTCTTT
d_gene: -; abundance: -; v_gene: TRBV9; j_gene: TRBJ2-2; CDR3aa: CASNQGQNTGELFF; CDR3nt: TGTGCCAGCAACCAGGGACAGAACACCGGGGAGCTGTTTTTT
d_gene: -; abundance: -; v_gene: TRBV7-9; j_gene: TRBJ2-1; CDR3aa: CASSRRGGAVNEQFF; CDR3nt: TGTGCCAGCAGCCGAAGGGGGGGGGCGGTCAATGAGCAGTTCTTC
d_gene: TRBD1; abundance: few; v_gene: TRBV4-2; j_gene: TRBJ1-2; CDR3aa: CASSPSTTDSGQLYGYTF; CDR3nt: TGTGCCAGCAGCCCAAGCACCACAGACTCGGGACAGTTATATGGCTACACCTTC
d_gene: -; abundance: -; v_gene: TRBV27; j_gene: TRBJ1-1; CDR3aa: CASSWGGNTEAFF; CDR3nt: TGTGCCAGCAGCTGGGGGGGGAACACTGAAGCTTTCTTT
d_gene: TRBD2; abundance: -; v_gene: TRBV6-1; j_gene: TRBJ2-5; CDR3aa: CASISGGASETQYF; CDR3nt: TGTGCCAGCATTAGCGGGGGGGCCTCGGAGACCCAGTACTTC
d_gene: TRBD1; abundance: -; v_gene: TRBV7-3; j_gene: TRBJ2-2; CDR3aa: CASSILGQGASGELFF; CDR3nt: TGTGCCAGCAGCATTCTTGGACAGGGGGCTAGCGGGGAGCTGTTTTTT
d_gene: -; abundance: -; v_gene: TRBV9; j_gene: TRBJ2-2; CDR3aa: CASSVLGANTGELFF; CDR3nt: TGTGCCAGCAGCGTATTAGGGGCTAACACCGGGGAGCTGTTTTTT
d_gene: TRBD2; abundance: few; v_gene: TRBV7-8; j_gene: TRBJ2-4; CDR3aa: CASSLAKLAGAIAKNIQYF; CDR3nt: TGTGCCAGCAGCTTAGCGAAACTAGCGGGGGCGATAGCCAAAAACATTCAGTACTTC
d_gene: -; abundance: -; v_gene: TRBV5-1; j_gene: TRBJ2-2; CDR3aa: CASLGSGELFF; CDR3nt: TGCGCCAGCCTAGGGAGCGGGGAGCTGTTTTTT
d_gene: TRBD1; abundance: -; v_gene: TRBV2; j_gene: TRBJ1-1; CDR3aa: CAGQGSTEAFF; CDR3nt: TGTGCCGGACAGGGGTCCACTGAAGCTTTCTTT
d_gene: TRBD1; abundance: few; v_gene: TRBV6-6; j_gene: TRBJ2-7; CDR3aa: CASSHQVGTGWYEQYF; CDR3nt: TGTGCCAGCAGTCACCAGGTTGGGACAGGGTGGTACGAGCAGTACTTC
d_gene: -; abundance: -; v_gene: TRBV7-2; j_gene: TRBJ1-6; CDR3aa: CASSLMGYRPLHF; CDR3nt: TGTGCCAGCAGCTTAATGGGCTATAGGCCCCTCCACTTT
d_gene: TRBD2; abundance: -; v_gene: TRBV28; j_gene: TRBJ2-3; CDR3aa: CASGTGTSWADTQYF; CDR3nt: TGTGCCAGCGGTACCGGGACTAGCTGGGCAGATACGCAGTATTTT
d_gene: -; abundance: -; v_gene: TRBV19; j_gene: TRBJ2-5; CDR3aa: CASSPVKQETQYF; CDR3nt: TGTGCCAGCAGTCCGGTGAAGCAAGAGACCCAGTACTTC
d_gene: TRBD1; abundance: -; v_gene: TRBV6-5; j_gene: TRBJ2-7; CDR3aa: CASSPGQGHYEQYF; CDR3nt: TGTGCCAGCAGTCCGGGACAGGGACACTACGAGCAGTACTTC
d_gene: -; abundance: -; v_gene: TRBV7-9; j_gene: TRBJ2-1; CDR3aa: CASSFYGSGEQFF; CDR3nt: TGTGCCAGCAGCTTTTACGGGAGTGGTGAGCAGTTCTTC
d_gene: -; abundance: -; v_gene: TRBV4-1; j_gene: TRBJ2-1; CDR3aa: CASTSRLTYNEQFF; CDR3nt: TGCGCCAGCACTAGCAGGTTGACCTACAATGAGCAGTTCTTC
d_gene: -; abundance: -; v_gene: TRBV27; j_gene: TRBJ2-2; CDR3aa: CASSESGELFF; CDR3nt: TGTGCCAGCAGTGAGTCCGGGGAGCTGTTTTTT
d_gene: TRBD1; abundance: few; v_gene: TRBV6-5; j_gene: TRBJ1-2; CDR3aa: CASSHGQGNYGYTF; CDR3nt: TGTGCCAGCAGTCACGGACAGGGTAACTATGGCTACACCTTC
d_gene: -; abundance: -; v_gene: TRBV7-9; j_gene: TRBJ1-5; CDR3aa: CASSLVGTYSNQPQHF; CDR3nt: TGTGCCAGCAGCTTAGTTGGGACATATAGCAATCAGCCCCAGCATTTT
d_gene: TRBD1; abundance: -; v_gene: TRBV7-9; j_gene: TRBJ2-7; CDR3aa: CASSTGQASSYEQYF; CDR3nt: TGTGCCAGCAGCACAGGACAGGCTAGCTCCTACGAGCAGTACTTC
d_gene: -; abundance: -; v_gene: TRBV21-1; j_gene: TRBJ2-5; CDR3aa: CASSTHTSGSEETQYF; CDR3nt: TGTGCCAGCAGCACCCATACTAGCGGGAGTGAAGAGACCCAGTACTTC
d_gene: -; abundance: -; v_gene: TRBV27; j_gene: TRBJ2-2; CDR3aa: CASRGLGGTGELFF; CDR3nt: TGTGCCAGCAGGGGGTTAGGGGGCACCGGGGAGCTGTTTTTT
d_gene: -; abundance: -; v_gene: TRBV19; j_gene: TRBJ1-4; CDR3aa: CASSIPGHPKTEKLFF; CDR3nt: TGTGCCAGTAGTATCCCCGGACACCCGAAGACCGAAAAACTGTTTTTT
d_gene: -; abundance: -; v_gene: TRBV30; j_gene: TRBJ1-1; CDR3aa: CAFSGGVVDTEAFF; CDR3nt: TGTGCCTTCTCCGGGGGAGTAGTGGACACTGAAGCTTTCTTT
d_gene: -; abundance: -; v_gene: TRBV2; j_gene: TRBJ2-2; CDR3aa: CASGILGPDTGELFF; CDR3nt: TGTGCCAGCGGGATACTGGGGCCTGACACCGGGGAGCTGTTTTTT
d_gene: TRBD1; abundance: once; v_gene: TRBV5-1; j_gene: TRBJ1-2; CDR3aa: CASSPPDRGLPFNYGYTF; CDR3nt: TGCGCCAGCAGCCCTCCGGACAGGGGCCTACCTTTTAACTATGGCTACACCTTC
d_gene: -; abundance: once; v_gene: TRBV4-2; j_gene: TRBJ2-5; CDR3aa: CASSQDGWQAAQETQYF; CDR3nt: TGTGCCAGCAGCCAGGATGGGTGGCAGGCCGCCCAAGAGACCCAGTACTTC
d_gene: -; abundance: -; v_gene: TRBV4-2; j_gene: TRBJ1-1; CDR3aa: CASSQFRVLNAEAFF; CDR3nt: TGTGCCAGCAGCCAGTTCAGGGTTTTGAACGCTGAAGCTTTCTTT
d_gene: -; abundance: -; v_gene: TRBV7-2; j_gene: TRBJ2-2; CDR3aa: CASSGDINTGELFF; CDR3nt: TGTGCCAGCAGCGGGGACATCAACACCGGGGAGCTGTTTTTT
d_gene: -; abundance: few; v_gene: TRBV28; j_gene: TRBJ1-2; CDR3aa: CASSFFGGYTF; CDR3nt: TGTGCCAGCAGTTTCTTCGGTGGCTACACCTTC
d_gene: -; abundance: -; v_gene: TRBV7-8; j_gene: TRBJ2-7; CDR3aa: CASSASGLASYEQYF; CDR3nt: TGTGCCAGCAGCGCCTCGGGACTGGCATCCTACGAGCAGTACTTC
d_gene: -; abundance: -; v_gene: TRBV6-4; j_gene: TRBJ1-1; CDR3aa: CASSESGENTEAFF; CDR3nt: TGTGCCAGCAGTGAATCAGGGGAGAACACTGAAGCTTTCTTT
d_gene: -; abundance: -; v_gene: TRBV14; j_gene: TRBJ2-7; CDR3aa: CASSQSSTAVGEQYF; CDR3nt: TGTGCCAGCAGCCAATCCTCCACGGCGGTCGGGGAGCAGTACTTC
d_gene: TRBD1; abundance: -; v_gene: TRBV15; j_gene: TRBJ2-3; CDR3aa: CATSATDTGADTQYF; CDR3nt: TGTGCCACCAGCGCCACGGACACAGGGGCAGATACGCAGTATTTT
d_gene: -; abundance: -; v_gene: TRBV19; j_gene: TRBJ1-5; CDR3aa: CASSIYPRDKSNQPQHF; CDR3nt: TGTGCCAGTAGTATATACCCCCGGGACAAGAGCAATCAGCCCCAGCATTTT
d_gene: TRBD2; abundance: -; v_gene: TRBV9; j_gene: TRBJ2-1; CDR3aa: CASSVGASGANYNEQFF; CDR3nt: TGTGCCAGCAGCGTAGGAGCTAGCGGGGCTAACTACAATGAGCAGTTCTTC
d_gene: TRBD1; abundance: -; v_gene: TRBV10-2; j_gene: TRBJ1-2; CDR3aa: CATLDRGGYGYTF; CDR3nt: TGCGCCACCTTGGACAGGGGCGGCTATGGCTACACCTTC
d_gene: -; abundance: -; v_gene: TRBV5-1; j_gene: TRBJ2-2; CDR3aa: CATKTDMRGGELFF; CDR3nt: TGCGCCACCAAGACCGATATGAGAGGCGGGGAGCTGTTTTTT
d_gene: -; abundance: -; v_gene: TRBV5-6; j_gene: TRBJ1-3; CDR3aa: CASSLGRGNTIYF; CDR3nt: TGTGCCAGCAGCCTGGGAAGGGGTAACACCATATATTTT
d_gene: -; abundance: -; v_gene: TRBV25-1; j_gene: TRBJ1-2; CDR3aa: CASSLTSGGGYTF; CDR3nt: TGTGCCAGCAGCCTTACATCAGGAGGGGGCTACACCTTC